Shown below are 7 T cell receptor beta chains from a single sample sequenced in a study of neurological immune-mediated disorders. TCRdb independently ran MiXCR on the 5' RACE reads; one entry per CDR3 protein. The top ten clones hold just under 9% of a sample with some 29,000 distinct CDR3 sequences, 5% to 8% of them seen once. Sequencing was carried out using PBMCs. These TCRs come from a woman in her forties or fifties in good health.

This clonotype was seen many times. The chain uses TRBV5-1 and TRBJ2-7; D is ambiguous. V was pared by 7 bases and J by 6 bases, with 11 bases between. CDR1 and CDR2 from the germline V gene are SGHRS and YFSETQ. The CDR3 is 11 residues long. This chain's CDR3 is CASPRPPEQYF. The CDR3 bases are TGCGCCAGCCCCCGCCCCCCCGAGCAGTACTTC.

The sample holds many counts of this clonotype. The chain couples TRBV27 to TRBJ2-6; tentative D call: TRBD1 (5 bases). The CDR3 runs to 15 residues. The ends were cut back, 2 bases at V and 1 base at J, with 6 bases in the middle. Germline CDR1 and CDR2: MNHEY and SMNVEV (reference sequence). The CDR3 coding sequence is TGTGCCAGCAGTTTACAGGGTTCTGGGGCCAACGTCCTGACTTTC. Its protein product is CASSLQGSGANVLTF.

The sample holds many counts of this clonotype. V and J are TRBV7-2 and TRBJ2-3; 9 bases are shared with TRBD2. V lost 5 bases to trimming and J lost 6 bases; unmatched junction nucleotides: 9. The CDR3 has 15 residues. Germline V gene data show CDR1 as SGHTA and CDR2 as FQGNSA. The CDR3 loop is CASSGRREGADTQYF. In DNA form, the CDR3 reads TGTGCCAGCAGCGGCCGGCGGGAGGGAGCCGATACGCAGTATTTT. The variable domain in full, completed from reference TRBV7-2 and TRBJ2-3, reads GAGVSQSPSNKVTEKGKDVELRCDPISGHTALYWYRQSLGQGLEFLIYFQGNSAPDKSGLPSDRFSAERTGGSVSTLTIQRTQQEDSAVYLCASSGRREGADTQYFGPGTRLTVL.

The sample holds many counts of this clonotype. The DNA for the CDR3 is TGCAGTGCTGGGGACGGCGGCAGCTATGGCTACACCTTC. Translation: CSAGDGGSYGYTF. The chain joins TRBV20-1 to TRBJ1-2; the D gene is possibly TRBD1 (5 bases). This CDR3 has 13 amino acids. CDR1 and CDR2 from the germline V gene are DFQATT and SNEGSKA (reference sequence). Trimming cost V 5 bases and J 4 bases, with 14 bases left between them.

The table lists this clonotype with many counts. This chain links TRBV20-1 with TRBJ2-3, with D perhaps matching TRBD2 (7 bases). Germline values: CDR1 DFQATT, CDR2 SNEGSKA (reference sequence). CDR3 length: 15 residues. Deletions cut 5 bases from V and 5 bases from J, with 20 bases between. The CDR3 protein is CSAPPGGQRIDTQYF. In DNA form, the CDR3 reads TGCAGTGCTCCCCCCGGGGGGCAGCGGATAGATACGCAGTATTTT.

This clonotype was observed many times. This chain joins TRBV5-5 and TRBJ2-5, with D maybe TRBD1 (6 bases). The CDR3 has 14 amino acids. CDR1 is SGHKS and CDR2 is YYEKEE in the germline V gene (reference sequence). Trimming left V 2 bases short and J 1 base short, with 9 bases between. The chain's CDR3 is CASSFGQIQETQYF. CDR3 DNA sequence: TGTGCCAGCAGCTTCGGACAGATCCAAGAGACCCAGTACTTC.

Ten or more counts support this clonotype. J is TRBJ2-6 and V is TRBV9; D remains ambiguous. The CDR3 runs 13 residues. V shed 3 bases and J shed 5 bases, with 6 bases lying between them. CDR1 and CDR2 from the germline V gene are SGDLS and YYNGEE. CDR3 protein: CASSAEWANVLTF. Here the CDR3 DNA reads TGTGCCAGCAGCGCCGAATGGGCCAACGTCCTGACTTTC.